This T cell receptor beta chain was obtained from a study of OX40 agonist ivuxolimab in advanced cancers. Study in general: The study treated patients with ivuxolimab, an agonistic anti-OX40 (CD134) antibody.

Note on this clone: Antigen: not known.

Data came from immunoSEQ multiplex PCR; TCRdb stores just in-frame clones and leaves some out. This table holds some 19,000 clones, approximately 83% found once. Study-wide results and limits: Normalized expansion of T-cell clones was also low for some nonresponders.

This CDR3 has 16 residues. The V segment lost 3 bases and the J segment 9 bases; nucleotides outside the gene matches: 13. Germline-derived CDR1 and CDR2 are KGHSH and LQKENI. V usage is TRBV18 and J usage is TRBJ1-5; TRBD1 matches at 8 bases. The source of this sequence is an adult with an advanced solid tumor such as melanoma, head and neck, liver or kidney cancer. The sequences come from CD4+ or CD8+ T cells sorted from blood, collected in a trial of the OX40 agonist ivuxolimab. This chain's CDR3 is CASSPSTGGAWGPQHF. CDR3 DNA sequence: TGTGCCAGCTCACCTTCCACAGGGGGGGCGTGGGGGCCCCAGCATTTT.